This paragraph covers one TCR beta chain sequence. Profiled with immunoSEQ multiplex PCR; TCRdb holds only in-frame clones, not every one. The table records fewer than 65,000 clones, around 80% of them present only once. These data come from a study of a mutant IDH1 vaccine in newly diagnosed glioma. Per the germline V gene, CDR1 is SGHNT and CDR2 is YYREEE (reference sequence). V lost 0 bases and J 9 bases, leaving 13 bases between the germline ends. The CDR3 is 15 residues long. As for time point: baseline, week 1 (first vaccination visit). The treatment is: pre-vaccination baseline after standard-of-care therapy.

The V gene is TRBV5-4, the J gene TRBJ2-6; D unresolved. The source is a woman aged 40 to 50 with glioma. The material was PBMCs, obtained from a glioma patient treated with radiotherapy, temozolomide or both. This chain's CDR3 is CASSLGGSHLNVLTF. Here the CDR3 DNA reads TGTGCCAGCAGCTTGGGGGGATCTCACCTCAACGTCCTGACTTTC.